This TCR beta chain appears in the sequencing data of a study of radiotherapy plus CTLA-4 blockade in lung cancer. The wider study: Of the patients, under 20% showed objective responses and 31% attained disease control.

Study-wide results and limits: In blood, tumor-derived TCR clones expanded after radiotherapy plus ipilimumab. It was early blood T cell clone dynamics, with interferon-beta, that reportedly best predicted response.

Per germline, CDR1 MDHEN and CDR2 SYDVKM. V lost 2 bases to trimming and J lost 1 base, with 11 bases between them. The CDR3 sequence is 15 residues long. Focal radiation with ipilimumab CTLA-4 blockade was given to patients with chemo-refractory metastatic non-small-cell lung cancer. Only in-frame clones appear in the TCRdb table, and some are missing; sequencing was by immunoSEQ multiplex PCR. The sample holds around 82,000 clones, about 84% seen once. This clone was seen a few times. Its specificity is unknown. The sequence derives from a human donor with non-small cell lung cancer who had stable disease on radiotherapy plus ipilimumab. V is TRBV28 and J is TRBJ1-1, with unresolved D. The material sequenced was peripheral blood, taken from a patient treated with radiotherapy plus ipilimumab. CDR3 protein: CASSLDQRKNTEAFF. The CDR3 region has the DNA TGTGCCAGCAGTTTAGATCAACGGAAGAACACTGAAGCTTTCTTT.